These 32 T cell receptor beta chains were sequenced from one sample in a study of cytomegalovirus exposure and HLA in healthy donors. This PCR relied on a set of 60 Vbeta primers and 13 Jbeta primers. Generated by immunoSEQ multiplex PCR, the TCRdb table keeps only in-frame clones and is missing some. The table includes 200,000 to 250,000 clones, around 83% detected once. Sequencing was performed on PBMCs. These receptors were obtained from a girl between 10 and 17 years old in good health and CMV-seronegative.

This chain connects TRBV4-3 to TRBJ2-1, with TRBD2 matching 11 bases. The J segment lost 2 bases and the V segment lost 1 base, leaving 7 bases of the junction unmatched. The CDR3 spans 18 residues. CDR1 and CDR2 (germline): LGHNA, YSLEER. CDR3 bases: TGCGCCAGCAGCCAAGTCTCGACTAGCGGGGATCCCTACAATGAGCAGTTCTTC. It is translated as CASSQVSTSGDPYNEQFF.

This chain connects TRBV4-1 to TRBJ2-5; D remains unclear. The DNA end lines up better with TRBJ2-7; the J call may be wrong. The CDR3 spans 15 residues. Germline V CDR1 and CDR2: MGHRA, YSYEKL. CDR3 region: CASSQDSDTSYEQYF. The CDR3 region has the DNA TGCGCCAGCAGCCAAGATTCCGACACGTCCTACGAGCAGTACTTC.

V is TRBV4-2 and J is TRBJ2-3; perhaps TRBD2 as D (7 bases). Trimming pared 0 bases from V and 5 bases from J, leaving 18 bases between. Germline CDR1 and CDR2: LGHNA and YNFKEQ. This CDR3 spans 17 amino acids. CDR3 protein: CASSQDLWRGGGDTQYF. The DNA for the CDR3 is TGTGCCAGCAGCCAAGATTTATGGCGGGGAGGGGGAGATACGCAGTATTTT.

DNA of the CDR3: TGCAGCCTACAGGGGGCGCAGAATGAGCAGTTCTTC. Its protein is CSLQGAQNEQFF. The chain has TRBV29-1 and TRBJ2-1; 9 bases line up with TRBD1. Germline CDR1 reads SQVTM; CDR2 reads ANQGSEA. V was clipped by 8 bases and J by 7 bases; unmatched bases: 6. The CDR3 loop spans 12 amino acids.

The chain employs TRBV11-1 and TRBJ2-1; the D gene is possibly TRBD1 (7 bases). Between the trimmed V and J ends, which lost 5 bases and 10 bases, there was a span of 18 bases. Germline loops: CDR1 SGHAT, CDR2 FQDESV (reference sequence). This CDR3 has 14 residues. This CDR3 is CASSKRRDSREQFF. The CDR3 DNA follows: TGTGCCAGCAGCAAACGGCGGGACAGCCGGGAGCAGTTCTTC.

The gene calls are TRBV2 and TRBJ1-4; D is unclear. Germline assignment: CDR1 SNHLY and CDR2 FYNNEI. CDR3 length: 13 residues. The germline V and J ends were trimmed by 4 bases and 14 bases, with 17 bases remaining between them. The CDR3 sequence is CASSVYLLGGLFF. DNA of the CDR3: TGTGCCAGCAGTGTGTACCTGCTCGGAGGCCTGTTTTTT.

The table lists this clone with a few counts. The chain's CDR3 is CASSFPGGNTEAFF. The CDR3, as DNA: TGTGCCAGCAGCTTCCCAGGGGGCAACACTGAAGCTTTCTTT. The chain recombines TRBV5-4 with TRBJ1-1, with 8 bases that match TRBD1. Germline V gives CDR1 SGHNT, CDR2 YYREEE (reference sequence). V was clipped by 2 bases and J by 2 bases; unmatched bases: 2. CDR3 size: 14 residues.

In this sample, this clone turned up once. This chain links TRBV5-1 with TRBJ2-6; 7 bases are shared with TRBD1. This CDR3 is 15 amino acids long. In germline, CDR1 is SGHRS, CDR2 YFSETQ. V shed 4 bases and J 1 base; nucleotides not matched to a gene: 2. CDR3 sequence reads: CASSLRGSGANVLTF. For the CDR3, the DNA is TGCGCCAGCAGCCTCAGGGGGTCTGGGGCCAACGTCCTGACTTTC.

This clone was recorded only once. The genes are TRBV4-1 and TRBJ1-2, with TRBD1 matching 9 bases. Trimming removed 3 bases from V and 2 bases from J; junction bases left unmatched: 13. Germline lookup yields CDR1 MGHRA and CDR2 YSYEKL. This CDR3 contains 18 residues. CDR3 sequence reads: CASSHPRTGDQSNYGYTF. The CDR3 DNA follows: TGCGCCAGCAGCCATCCGAGGACAGGGGACCAATCGAACTATGGCTACACCTTC.

The chain is built from TRBV19 and TRBJ1-5, with 7 positions matching TRBD1. This CDR3 has 15 amino acids. CDR1 LNHDA and CDR2 SQIVND come from the germline V gene (reference sequence). Trimming cost V 4 bases and J 6 bases; bases outside gene matches: 9. CDR3: CASSKDRALPQPQHF. Written as DNA, the CDR3 is TGTGCCAGTAGTAAAGACAGGGCCCTCCCTCAGCCCCAGCATTTT. The whole variable domain, filled in from reference TRBV19 and TRBJ1-5, reads DGGITQSPKYLFRKEGQNVTLSCEQNLNHDAMYWYRQDPGQGLRLIYYSQIVNDFQKGDIAEGYSVSREKKESFPLTVTSAQKNPTAFYLCASSKDRALPQPQHFGDGTRLSIL.

The CDR3 DNA is TGTGCCACCGGACTAGCTAGGTGGGAGCAGTACTTC. Its translation is CATGLARWEQYF. This chain joins TRBV2 and TRBJ2-7; 8 positions agree with TRBD2. The junction had 9 bases not matched to a gene; V was cut back by 10 bases and J by 7 bases. This CDR3 has 12 residues. Germline values: CDR1 SNHLY, CDR2 FYNNEI.

This clone was detected only a few times. The chain has TRBV18 and TRBJ1-5, with 7 bases lining up with TRBD1. V shed 3 bases, J shed 0 bases, and the junction held 5 bases outside the gene matches. From germline, CDR1 is KGHSH and CDR2 LQKENI. This CDR3 is 16 amino acids long. CDR3 amino acids: CASSPGQLYSNQPQHF. CDR3 sequence (DNA): TGTGCCAGCTCACCGGGACAGCTTTATAGCAATCAGCCCCAGCATTTT.

In this sample, this clone turned up a few times. The V gene is TRBV6-5, the J gene TRBJ1-1, with D unresolved. Between the trimmed V and J ends, which lost 4 bases and 1 base, there was a span of 10 bases. This CDR3 contains 14 residues. Germline lookup yields CDR1 MNHEY and CDR2 SVGAGI. As DNA, the CDR3 is TGTGCCAGCAGTTCCGGACGGGAGAACACTGAAGCTTTCTTT. It encodes CASSSGRENTEAFF.

The J gene is TRBJ1-5, the V gene TRBV2; TRBD1 might be the D (5 bases). The CDR3 sequence is 14 residues long. Germline V gene data show CDR1 as SNHLY and CDR2 as FYNNEI. V lost 6 bases and J 4 bases, leaving 13 bases between the germline ends. For the CDR3, the DNA is TGTGCCAGCAGGGGCGGGGGGGGAAATCAGCCCCAGCATTTT. It yields the protein CASRGGGGNQPQHF.

As concerns this clone: Germline is not matched at one junction end, which may reflect a read error. This chain joins TRBV23-1 and TRBJ1-1; D perhaps matches TRBD1 (5 bases). TRBV23-1 is classed as an ORF, of uncertain function. The CDR3 contains 16 residues. CDR3 coding DNA: TGCGCCAGCAGCCAATCGGCCCCTGACAGGAACACTGAAGCTTTCTTT. This codes for CASSQSAPDRNTEAFF.

J is TRBJ1-2 and V is TRBV6-6; 9 positions agree with TRBD1. Per germline, CDR1 MNHNY and CDR2 SVGAGI (reference sequence). V was clipped by 6 bases and J by 13 bases; unmatched bases: 12. There are 13 residues in the CDR3. CDR3 coding DNA: TGTGCCAGCAGCCTGGGACAGGGTAACTCCGGCACCTTC. Translation: CASSLGQGNSGTF.

The chain links TRBV6-6 to TRBJ1-4; D gene uncertain. The germline gives CDR1 MNHNY, CDR2 SVGAGI (reference sequence). V dropped 2 bases and J dropped 8 bases, with 6 bases sitting between them. The CDR3 sequence is 12 residues long. The CDR3 loop is CASSYISEKLFF. The DNA of the CDR3 is TGTGCCAGCAGTTACATTAGCGAAAAACTGTTTTTT.

This rearrangement joins TRBV2 to TRBJ1-6; D is unresolved. Between the trimmed V and J ends, which lost 4 bases and 6 bases, there was a span of 16 bases. Germline V gene sequence: CDR1 SNHLY, CDR2 FYNNEI. This CDR3 spans 16 amino acids. CDR3 DNA: TGTGCCAGCAGTGTGGAGGGAAATGGCGTTAATTCACCCCTCCACTTT. It yields the protein CASSVEGNGVNSPLHF.

This clone appeared once. The chain couples TRBV10-1 to TRBJ1-1; unclear D gene. Between the trimmed V and J ends, which lost 4 bases and 1 base, there was a span of 7 bases. The V gene's germline CDR1 is WNHNN and CDR2 SYGVQD (reference sequence). The CDR3 contains 13 residues. CDR3 sequence: CASSAGWNTEAFF. The CDR3 nucleotides are TGCGCCAGCAGTGCGGGTTGGAACACTGAAGCTTTCTTT.

The rearrangement joins TRBV4-1 to TRBJ2-7; D remains unclear. V was cut by 1 base and J by 6 bases, with 13 bases left in between. Germline V lookup: CDR1 MGHRA, CDR2 YSYEKL. CDR3 size: 14 residues. The CDR3 loop is CASSQGYGRSEQYF. DNA for the CDR3: TGCGCCAGCAGCCAAGGATATGGGCGTTCCGAGCAGTACTTC.

DNA for the CDR3: TGTGCCTGGAGTCCCGGGACAGCGAACACTGAAGCTTTCTTT. Its protein is CAWSPGTANTEAFF. The chain recombines TRBV30 with TRBJ1-1, with 7 nucleotides matching TRBD1. The CDR3 consists of 14 residues. Germline V CDR1 and CDR2: GTSNPN, SVGIG (reference sequence). With 2 bases clipped from V and 1 base from J, the junction kept 4 bases outside the gene matches.

This clone was seen once. V is TRBV7-2 and J is TRBJ2-1; D possibly corresponds to TRBD1 (5 bases). Germline V lookup: CDR1 SGHTA, CDR2 FQGNSA. This CDR3 is built from 18 residues. The V gene lost 6 bases and the J gene lost 3 bases, with 24 bases spanning the gap. CDR3 sequence: CASSLYSRTVDNYNEQFF. The CDR3 DNA reads TGTGCCAGCAGTTTATATTCTCGTACCGTGGACAACTACAATGAGCAGTTCTTC.

The chain uses TRBV18 and TRBJ2-3; 9 bases line up with TRBD1. CDR1 KGHSH and CDR2 LQKENI come from the germline V gene. This CDR3 region has 14 residues. V was clipped by 4 bases and J by 5 bases; unmatched bases: 4. The CDR3 DNA reads TGTGCCAGCTCACTGGGACAGGGAGGAGATACGCAGTATTTT. It specifies CASSLGQGGDTQYF.

As to this clone: Other DNA sequences in the same sample also yield this CDR3. The CDR3 coding sequence is TGTGCCAGTCGGGTTACAGGGTATAGCAATCAGCCCCAGCATTTT. Encoded protein: CASRVTGYSNQPQHF. This chain joins TRBV19 and TRBJ1-5; D is possibly TRBD1 (6 bases). The CDR3 length is 15 residues. V lost 8 bases and J 0 bases, leaving 14 bases between the germline ends. Germline V lookup: CDR1 LNHDA, CDR2 SQIVND (reference sequence).

This clone was counted between two and nine times. The chain combines TRBV4-1 with TRBJ1-1; 12 bases fit TRBD1. Germline V lookup: CDR1 MGHRA, CDR2 YSYEKL. The CDR3 has 15 residues. V dropped 4 bases and J dropped 7; count of bases not matched to a gene: 7. As DNA, the CDR3 is TGCGCCAGCAGCCGTCCTGGGACAGGGGGCTTTGAAGCTTTCTTT. Amino acids: CASSRPGTGGFEAFF.

Worth noting for this clone: Other nucleotide sequences from this sample produce the same CDR3. The chain combines TRBV6-5 with TRBJ1-6; no clear D gene. Per germline, CDR1 MNHEY and CDR2 SVGAGI. Trimming shortened V by 6 bases and J by 9 bases, and 18 bases separated the two germline ends. This CDR3 has 15 amino acids. DNA for the CDR3: TGTGCCAGCAGCAAACGGAATTTCGCTAGTTCACCCCTCCACTTT. This encodes CASSKRNFASSPLHF.

This clone was seen a handful of times. The chain is built from TRBV29-1 and TRBJ1-1; D is unclear. Trimming pared 4 bases from V and 6 bases from J, leaving 18 bases between. This CDR3 comprises 14 residues. In germline, CDR1 is SQVTM, CDR2 ANQGSEA. The CDR3 loop reads CSVARERRTSEAFF. The CDR3 bases are TGCAGCGTTGCCCGGGAACGTAGAACGTCTGAAGCTTTCTTT. Drawing the rest from reference TRBV29-1 and TRBJ1-1, the complete variable domain is SAVISQKPSRDICQRGTSLTIQCQVDSQVTMMFWYRQQPGQSLTLIATANQGSEATYESGFVIDKFPISRPNLTFSTLTVSNMSPEDSSIYLCSVARERRTSEAFFGQGTRLTVV.

The chain combines TRBV18 with TRBJ1-5, with 9 nucleotides matching TRBD1. V lost 8 bases, J lost 2 bases, and 7 bases stayed unmatched. The CDR3 covers 15 residues. Germline loops: CDR1 KGHSH, CDR2 LQKENI. CDR3 protein: CASKDRGARNQPQHF. DNA of the CDR3: TGTGCCAGCAAAGACAGGGGGGCCCGCAATCAGCCCCAGCATTTT.

This sequence joins TRBV27 and TRBJ2-7; 9 bases line up with TRBD1. V shed 5 bases and J 1 base; nucleotides not matched to a gene: 15. The germline gives CDR1 MNHEY, CDR2 SMNVEV (reference sequence). The CDR3 runs 18 residues. CDR3 sequence reads: CASSPGYDYRGLSYEQYF. DNA for the CDR3: TGTGCCAGCAGTCCAGGCTACGATTACAGGGGGCTTTCCTACGAGCAGTACTTC.

The V and J genes are TRBV9 and TRBJ2-5; 11 nucleotides agree with TRBD2. J was trimmed by 4 bases and V by 3 bases; bases with no gene match: 5. Germline values: CDR1 SGDLS, CDR2 YYNGEE. CDR3 length: 15 amino acids. CDR3 nucleotide sequence: TGTGCCAGCAGCGGCACCGGGACTAGCGGAGAGACCCAGTACTTC. Its protein product is CASSGTGTSGETQYF.

The chain uses TRBV5-6 and TRBJ2-3; D gene unclear. The CDR3 covers 15 residues. Germline V lookup: CDR1 SGHDT, CDR2 YYEEEE. V was cut by 3 bases and J by 2 bases, with 13 bases left in between. This CDR3 is CASSYDLIVTDTQYF. CDR3 in DNA: TGTGCCAGCAGCTACGACTTAATAGTCACAGATACGCAGTATTTT. Full variable domain (remainder filled in from reference TRBV5-6 and TRBJ2-3): DAGVTQSPTHLIKTRGQQVTLRCSPKSGHDTVSWYQQALGQGPQFIFQYYEEEERQRGNFPDRFSGHQFPNYSSELNVNALLLGDSALYLCASSYDLIVTDTQYFGPGTRLTVL.

The chain employs TRBV28 and TRBJ2-6, with 7 bases matching TRBD1. CDR1 is MDHEN and CDR2 is SYDVKM in the germline V gene. V gave up 5 bases and J gave up 3 bases; unmatched junction bases: 13. The CDR3 has 18 residues. For the CDR3, the DNA is TGTGCCAGCAGTCCCGTGTTAGGGGGCGTTGTTGGGGCCAACGTCCTGACTTTC. This translates into CASSPVLGGVVGANVLTF.